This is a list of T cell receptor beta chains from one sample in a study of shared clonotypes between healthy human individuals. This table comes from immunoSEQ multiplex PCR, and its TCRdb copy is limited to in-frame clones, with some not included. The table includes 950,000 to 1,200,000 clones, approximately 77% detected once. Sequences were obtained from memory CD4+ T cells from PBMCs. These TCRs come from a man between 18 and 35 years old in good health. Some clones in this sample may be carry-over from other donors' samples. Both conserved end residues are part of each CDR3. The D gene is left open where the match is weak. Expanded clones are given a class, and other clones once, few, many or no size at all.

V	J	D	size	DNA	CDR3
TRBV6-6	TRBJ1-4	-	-	TGTGCCAGCACCCGAGGGGAGTATAGCGAAAAACTGTTTTTT	CASTRGEYSEKLFF
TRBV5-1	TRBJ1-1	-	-	TGCGCCAGCAGCTTGTGGGCAGCCAGGAACACTGAAGCTTTCTTT	CASSLWAARNTEAFF
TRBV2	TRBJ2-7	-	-	TGTGCCAGCAGTGTTGGATTTGCGGGGAGCGGCAGCAGCTTCTACGAGCAGTACTTC	CASSVGFAGSGSSFYEQYF
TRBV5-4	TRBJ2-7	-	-	TGTGCCAGCAGCTCGGCGACTACCGCCCGGGAGCAGTACTTC	CASSSATTAREQYF
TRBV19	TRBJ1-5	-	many	TGTGCCAGTACCCTGGGGCGGGGGCAGGGCAATCAGCCCCAGCATTTT	CASTLGRGQGNQPQHF
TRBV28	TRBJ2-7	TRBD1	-	TGTGCCAGCAGTTTATACGGGACAGGGGGCACCTACGAGCAGTACTTC	CASSLYGTGGTYEQYF
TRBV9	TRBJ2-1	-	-	TGTGCCAGCAGCGAAGTAGGGGACCTCTACAATGAGCAGTTCTTC	CASSEVGDLYNEQFF
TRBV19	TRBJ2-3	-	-	TGTGCCAGTAGTATAGGCGGGGGCACAGATACGCAGTATTTT	CASSIGGGTDTQYF
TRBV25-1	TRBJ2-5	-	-	-	CASSFGTGSMEYF
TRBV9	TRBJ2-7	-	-	TGTGCCAGCAGCGTAGGGGTTTTACACGAGTCTTACGAGCAGTACTTC	CASSVGVLHESYEQYF
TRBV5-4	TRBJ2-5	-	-	TGTGCCAGCAGCATCATGGGAGGGGGCCGGGAGACCCAGTACTTC	CASSIMGGGRETQYF
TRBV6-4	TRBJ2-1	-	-	TGTGCCAGCAGTGCGACTAGCTACAATGAGCAGTTCTTC	CASSATSYNEQFF
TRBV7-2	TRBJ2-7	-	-	TGTGCCAGCAGCCGTTCGGTGCTTAATACCTACGAGCAGTACTTC	CASSRSVLNTYEQYF
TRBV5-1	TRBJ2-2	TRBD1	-	TGCGCCAGCAGCTTGGGGACGATACAGGGGTCGGCCGGGGAGCTGTTTTTT	CASSLGTIQGSAGELFF
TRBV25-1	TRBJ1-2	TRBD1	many	TGTGCCAGCAGTCGACAGGGGGACGGCTACACCTTC	CASSRQGDGYTF
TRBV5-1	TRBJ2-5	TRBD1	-	TGCGCCAGCAGCTTGCGGGCGGGACAGGTAGGAGAGACCCAGTACTTC	CASSLRAGQVGETQYF
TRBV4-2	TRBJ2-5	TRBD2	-	TGTGCCAGCAGCCAAGATCTGGGGACGGGGGGGCGAGAGACCCAGTACTTC	CASSQDLGTGGRETQYF
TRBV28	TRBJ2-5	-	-	TGTGCCAGCAGTAAATGGGGGACAAAAGAGACCCAGTACTTC	CASSKWGTKETQYF
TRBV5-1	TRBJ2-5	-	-	TGCGCCAGCAGCTCGGAGGGGGGGCGGCAAGAGACCCAGTACTTC	CASSSEGGRQETQYF
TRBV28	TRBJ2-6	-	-	TGTGCCAGCAGTTTGGGCAGTTATGGGGCCAACGTCCTGACTTTC	CASSLGSYGANVLTF
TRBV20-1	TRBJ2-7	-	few	TGCAGTGCTCCTAGCACCTACGAGCAGTACTTC	CSAPSTYEQYF
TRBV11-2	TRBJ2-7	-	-	TGTGCCAGCAGCTTACCGGGTTCTTCCTTCGAGCAGTACTTC	CASSLPGSSFEQYF
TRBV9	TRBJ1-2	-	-	TGTGCCAGCAGCGTAGGAGTTCCAGGGGATTATGGCTACACCTTC	CASSVGVPGDYGYTF
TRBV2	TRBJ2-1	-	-	TGTGCCAGCAGTGAAGCTCTGTCCTACAATGAGCAGTTCTTC	CASSEALSYNEQFF
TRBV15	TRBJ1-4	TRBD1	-	TGTGCCACCAGCAGAGGCGACAGGGGGCCTGAAAAACTGTTTTTT	CATSRGDRGPEKLFF
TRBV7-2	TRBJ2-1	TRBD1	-	TGTGCCAGCAGCTCATACAGGGGGAGGCAGTTCTTC	CASSSYRGRQFF
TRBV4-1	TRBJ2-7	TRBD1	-	TGCGCCAGCAGACGGACAGGGAAAGACAAGCAGTACTTC	CASRRTGKDKQYF
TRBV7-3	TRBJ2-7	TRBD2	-	TGTGCCAGCAGCTTGGGCGGGAGTGGCGGCGAGCAGTACTTC	CASSLGGSGGEQYF
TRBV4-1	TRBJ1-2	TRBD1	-	TGCGCCAGCAGCCGCCGGACGGGACAGGGGGCTGAGGGCTACACCTTC	CASSRRTGQGAEGYTF
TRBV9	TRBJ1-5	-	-	TGTGCCAGCAGCGTAATGGGAGACAGCAATCAGCCCCAGCATTTT	CASSVMGDSNQPQHF
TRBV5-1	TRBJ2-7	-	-	TGCGCCAGCAGCCTCCGGGACCCCTACGAGCAGTACTTC	CASSLRDPYEQYF
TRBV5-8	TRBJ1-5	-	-	TGTGCCAGCAGCTTGTGGGGTTCTAGCAATCAGCCCCAGCATTTT	CASSLWGSSNQPQHF
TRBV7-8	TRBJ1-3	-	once	TGTGCCAGCAGCTTAACGGGGGGCACTGGAAACACCATATATTTT	CASSLTGGTGNTIYF
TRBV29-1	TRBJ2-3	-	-	TGCAGCGTTGTGTGGGGAGGAACAGATACGCAGTATTTT	CSVVWGGTDTQYF
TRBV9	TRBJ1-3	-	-	TGTGCCAGCAGCCCAGGAGCGGTGAGCTCTGGAAACACCATATATTTT	CASSPGAVSSGNTIYF
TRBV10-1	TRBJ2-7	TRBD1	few	TGCGCCAGCAGTTATTCCCGGGACAGGGGGCTCTACGAGCAGTACTTC	CASSYSRDRGLYEQYF
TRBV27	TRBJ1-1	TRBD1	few	TGTGCCAGCAGGGCCGGGACAGTAAACACTGAAGCTTTCTTT	CASRAGTVNTEAFF
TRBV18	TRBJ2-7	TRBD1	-	TGTGCCAGCTCGGGGACAGGTCCCTACGAGCAGTACTTC	CASSGTGPYEQYF
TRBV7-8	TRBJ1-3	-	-	TGTGCCAGCAGTCGCGAGGGGTTTATGATCGGAGGCACCATATATTTT	CASSREGFMIGGTIYF
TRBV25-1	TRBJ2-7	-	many	TGTGCCAGCAGTGAATCCCCGGGTGCCTACGAGCAGTACTTC	CASSESPGAYEQYF
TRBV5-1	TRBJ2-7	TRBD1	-	TGCGCCAGCAGCTTGGGACAGGGGGGCGAGCAGTACTTC	CASSLGQGGEQYF
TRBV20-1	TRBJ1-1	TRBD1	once	TGCAGTGCAAAGGACAGGGGTGAAGCTTTCTTT	CSAKDRGEAFF
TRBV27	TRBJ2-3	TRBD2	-	TGTGCCAGCAGCAAGCTAGCGGGGCACACAGATACGCAGTATTTT	CASSKLAGHTDTQYF
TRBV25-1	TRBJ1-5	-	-	TGTGCCAGCAGTGAGGGCGGGAGGGGAGATCAGCCCCAGCATTTT	CASSEGGRGDQPQHF
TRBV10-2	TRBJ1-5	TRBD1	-	TGCGCCAGCAGTGATGTGGACAGGGATCAGCCCCAGCATTTT	CASSDVDRDQPQHF
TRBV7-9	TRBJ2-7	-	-	TGTGCCACCCGGGGAGAACCCTACGAGCAGTACTTC	CATRGEPYEQYF
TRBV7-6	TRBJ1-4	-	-	TGTGCCAGCAGCTTAGGTTCGGGGGCTTTTAATGAAAAACTGTTTTTT	CASSLGSGAFNEKLFF
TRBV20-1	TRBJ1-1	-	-	TGCAGTGCTAGTAGCACTGAAGCTTTCTTT	CSASSTEAFF
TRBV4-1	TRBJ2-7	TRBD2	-	TGCGCCAGCAGCCAATCTAGCGGGAGGGCCTACGAGCAGTACTTC	CASSQSSGRAYEQYF
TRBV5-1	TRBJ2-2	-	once	TGCGCCAGCAGCTTGGCCGGGACTGGCACCGGGGAGCTGTTTTTT	CASSLAGTGTGELFF
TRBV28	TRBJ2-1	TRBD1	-	TGTGCCAGCAGTCCGGGGACAGGGATTTGGAATGAGCAGTTCTTC	CASSPGTGIWNEQFF
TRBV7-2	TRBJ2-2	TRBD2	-	TGTGCCAGCAGCTTAGCTAGCGGGGGGGCCGGGGAGCTGTTTTTT	CASSLASGGAGELFF